The 15 T cell receptor beta chains given below trace back to one sample, sequenced in a study of human T cells and chemical hapten exposure. TCRdb passed the RACE reads through MiXCR, listing each CDR3 protein once. Found here are about 80,000 distinct CDR3 sequences, 7% to 8% of them singletons; the top ten hold 1.5% to 1.8%. Time point indicated: patch test 1, 2 weeks after DPC sensitization. The treatment was: therapeutic diphenylcyclopropenone sensitization with weekly scalp DPC. The sample was whole blood, taken in connection with sensitization to the hapten diphenylcyclopropenone (DPC). Every receptor here comes from a woman aged 30 to 39 with alopecia areata. Some clones in this sample may be carry-over from other donors' samples.

The V gene is TRBV5-1, the J gene TRBJ1-4; TRBD1 agrees at 7 bases. The trim removed 1 base at V and 7 bases at J, leaving 4 bases unmatched. Germline CDR1 SGHRS, CDR2 YFSETQ. The CDR3 sequence is 14 residues long. The CDR3 coding sequence is TGCGCCAGCAGCTTGACAGGGGTGGCTGAAAAACTGTTTTTT. It codes for CASSLTGVAEKLFF.

As regards this clonotype: Because it lacks the conserved phenylalanine or tryptophan at the end, this CDR3 is likely a read error. This chain links TRBV9 with TRBJ1-1; D remains ambiguous. The CDR3 spans 14 residues. The ends were cut back, 1 base at V and 1 base at J, with 8 bases in the middle. Germline assignment: CDR1 SGDLS and CDR2 YYNGEE. The CDR3: CASSVSSWNTEAFL. The CDR3 DNA follows: TGTGCCAGCAGCGTATCTTCCTGGAACACTGAAGCTTTCCTT.

The chain combines TRBV6-5 with TRBJ1-2; D remains ambiguous. This CDR3 has 15 amino acids. Trimming left V 0 bases short and J 8 bases short, with 16 bases between. CDR1 and CDR2 from the germline V gene are MNHEY and SVGAGI. CDR3 in amino acids: CASSYSNAGLRGYTF. The CDR3 DNA sequence: TGTGCCAGCAGTTACTCGAATGCAGGCTTGCGGGGCTACACCTTC.

This clonotype occurred many times. This chain uses TRBV7-8 with TRBJ2-3, with TRBD2 identical over 12 bases. Germline CDR1 and CDR2: SGHVS and FQNEAQ. The CDR3 is 19 amino acids. With V trimmed by 5 bases and J by 6 bases, 18 bases remained unmatched. The DNA of the CDR3 is TGTGCCAGCAGCCCGCAACCCTCACTAGCGGGGGGCGCCCCGGATACGCAGTATTTT. Protein sequence: CASSPQPSLAGGAPDTQYF.

The chain joins TRBV30 to TRBJ1-2, with a tentative D call TRBD1 (5 bases). V lost 4 bases to trimming and J lost 0 bases, with 12 bases between them. The CDR3 consists of 14 residues. Germline V gene sequence: CDR1 GTSNPN, CDR2 SVGIG (reference sequence). CDR3 loop: CAWTQQDSNYGYTF. CDR3 DNA sequence: TGTGCCTGGACCCAACAGGATTCTAACTATGGCTACACCTTC.

In its sample, this clonotype was seen a few times. This chain joins TRBV7-9 and TRBJ2-3; the D gene is possibly TRBD1 (6 bases). Germline values: CDR1 SEHNR, CDR2 FQNEAQ (reference sequence). Trimming took off 5 bases at V and 2 bases at J, with 17 bases between the two ends. The CDR3 is made up of 16 amino acids. In DNA, the CDR3 is TGTGCCAGCAGCCCCATACAGGGTTCTTTCACAGATACGCAGTATTTT. Residues: CASSPIQGSFTDTQYF.

The chain couples TRBV10-3 to TRBJ2-1; TRBD1 matches at 8 bases. Germline CDR1 and CDR2: ENHRY and SYGVKD. Losses at the gene ends were 6 bases for V and 6 bases for J; bases not matched to a gene: 7. This CDR3 comprises 14 residues. This CDR3 is CAIRRTGPTNEQFF. DNA of the CDR3: TGTGCCATCAGGAGGACAGGGCCAACCAATGAGCAGTTCTTC.

The V and J genes are TRBV7-2 and TRBJ1-2, with 8 bases identical to TRBD1. The trim removed 1 base at V and 5 bases at J, leaving 6 bases unmatched. This CDR3 has 15 residues. Germline lookup yields CDR1 SGHTA and CDR2 FQGNSA. The CDR3 bases are TGTGCCAGCAGCTTAGAGTGGACAGGGAGATATGGCTACACCTTC. It translates to CASSLEWTGRYGYTF.

This clonotype has just a few counts. This chain joins TRBV10-3 and TRBJ1-3, with D uncertain. Per germline, CDR1 ENHRY and CDR2 SYGVKD. V dropped 3 bases and J dropped 0 bases, with 21 bases sitting between them. This CDR3 comprises 19 residues. The CDR3 loop is CAISDLVSLETYSGNTIYF. The DNA for the CDR3 is TGTGCCATCAGTGATTTAGTTTCGTTAGAAACTTACTCTGGAAACACCATATATTTT.

This clonotype has ten or more counts. V and J are TRBV6-6 and TRBJ1-6; a possible D gene is TRBD1 (6 bases). CDR3 size: 14 residues. Germline loops: CDR1 MNHNY, CDR2 SVGAGI (reference sequence). Trimming stripped 5 bases from V and 10 bases from J, with 15 bases between. The CDR3 DNA follows: TGTGCCAGCAGTCCTAACAGGGAAGGGTCACCCCTCCACTTT. Its translation is CASSPNREGSPLHF.

This clonotype was seen only a few times. The chain employs TRBV20-1 and TRBJ2-1; 8 bases line up with TRBD1. This CDR3 region has 17 residues. The junction had 9 bases not matched to a gene; V was cut back by 2 bases and J by 0 bases. The germline V gene encodes CDR1 DFQATT and CDR2 SNEGSKA (reference sequence). The chain's CDR3 is CSARPSDRESSYNEQFF. The CDR3, as DNA: TGCAGTGCTAGACCCTCGGACAGGGAGAGCTCCTACAATGAGCAGTTCTTC.

This clonotype was detected a few times. The chain joins TRBV3-1 to TRBJ1-1; 7 bases agree with TRBD1. CDR1 LGHDT and CDR2 YNNKEL come from the germline V gene (reference sequence). The V segment lost 2 bases and the J segment 5 bases; nucleotides outside the gene matches: 5. The CDR3 loop spans 14 amino acids. The CDR3 loop is CASSQTTGVTEAFF. The CDR3 DNA reads as TGTGCCAGCAGCCAAACTACAGGGGTAACTGAAGCTTTCTTT.

This clonotype was counted many times. V gene TRBV3-1 combines with J gene TRBJ2-6; D is unresolved. The germline V gene has CDR1 LGHDT and CDR2 YNNKEL (reference sequence). The CDR3 length is 15 residues. V lost 4 bases and J 1 base, leaving 8 bases between the germline ends. The CDR3 sequence: CASSRDGSGANVLTF. The DNA of the CDR3 is TGTGCCAGCAGCCGAGACGGGTCTGGGGCCAACGTCCTGACTTTC.

This clonotype was observed many times. V gene TRBV7-6 combines with J gene TRBJ1-4; 9 bases fit TRBD1. Germline V CDR1 and CDR2: SGHVS, FNYEAQ. CDR3 length: 15 amino acids. V was pared by 4 bases and J by 7 bases, with 7 bases of the junction left unmatched. CDR3 sequence reads: CASSSNRGRSEKLFF. The CDR3 region has the DNA TGTGCCAGCAGCTCTAACAGGGGGCGAAGTGAAAAACTGTTTTTT.

The genes are TRBV19 and TRBJ1-5, with D possibly being TRBD1 (5 bases). The V end was cut by 3 bases, the J end by 4 bases, with 13 bases between. CDR3 length: 15 amino acids. Germline CDR1 is LNHDA and CDR2 is SQIVND (reference sequence). The CDR3, as DNA: TGTGCCAGTAGTATTACGCAGGGTCGGAATCAGCCCCAGCATTTT. As protein: CASSITQGRNQPQHF. Together with reference TRBV19 and TRBJ1-5, the CDR3 gives the full variable domain: DGGITQSPKYLFRKEGQNVTLSCEQNLNHDAMYWYRQDPGQGLRLIYYSQIVNDFQKGDIAEGYSVSREKKESFPLTVTSAQKNPTAFYLCASSITQGRNQPQHFGDGTRLSIL.